A selection of T cell receptor beta chains follows, all from one sample in a study of cytomegalovirus exposure and HLA in healthy donors. Repertoires were generated with immunoSEQ multiplex PCR, while TCRdb's copy carries only in-frame clones and drops some. Among 89,000 or so clones listed, about 80% were seen once. Material: PBMCs. The receptors were gathered from a man younger than 35 in good health and CMV-seropositive. Each CDR3 is given with its conserved first and last residue. Each record gives: clone size, CDR3 length, V gene, J gene, D gene, CDR3 protein, CDR3 DNA. The D gene is left open where the match is weak. Clone size is stated in some rows and not others, as once, few, many or a class when expanded.

clone size: -
CDR3 length: 13
V gene: TRBV19
J gene: TRBJ1-2
D gene: -
CDR3 protein: CASLTGDHYGYTF
CDR3 DNA: TGTGCCAGCCTGACAGGCGACCACTATGGCTACACCTTC

clone size: -
CDR3 length: 15
V gene: TRBV5-6
J gene: TRBJ2-6
D gene: -
CDR3 protein: CASSKTGSGANVLTF
CDR3 DNA: TGTGCCAGCAGCAAGACGGGCTCTGGGGCCAACGTCCTGACTTTC

clone size: -
CDR3 length: 18
V gene: TRBV15
J gene: TRBJ2-6
D gene: -
CDR3 protein: CATSPIRGRISGANVLTF
CDR3 DNA: TGTGCCACCAGCCCAATACGCGGCCGAATCTCTGGGGCCAACGTCCTGACTTTC

clone size: -
CDR3 length: 19
V gene: TRBV30
J gene: TRBJ2-6
D gene: TRBD1
CDR3 protein: CAWSDPPGQGFSGANVLTF
CDR3 DNA: TGTGCCTGGAGTGACCCCCCGGGACAGGGCTTCTCTGGGGCCAACGTCCTGACTTTC

clone size: -
CDR3 length: 16
V gene: TRBV11-2
J gene: TRBJ1-2
D gene: TRBD1
CDR3 protein: CASSLGGTGQFYGYTF
CDR3 DNA: TGTGCCAGCAGCTTAGGGGGGACGGGACAGTTCTATGGCTACACCTTC

clone size: once
CDR3 length: 15
V gene: TRBV5-1
J gene: TRBJ2-5
D gene: TRBD1
CDR3 protein: CASSSSPQGAETQYF
CDR3 DNA: TGCGCCAGCAGCTCCTCCCCCCAGGGGGCAGAGACCCAGTACTTC

clone size: -
CDR3 length: 15
V gene: TRBV18
J gene: TRBJ1-1
D gene: -
CDR3 protein: CASSKGQATSTEAFF
CDR3 DNA: TGTGCCAGCTCCAAAGGACAAGCCACGAGCACTGAAGCTTTCTTT

clone size: -
CDR3 length: 14
V gene: TRBV11-2
J gene: TRBJ1-5
D gene: -
CDR3 protein: CASSTRGGNQPQHF
CDR3 DNA: TGTGCCAGCTCAACCCGCGGGGGTAATCAGCCCCAGCATTTT

clone size: -
CDR3 length: 16
V gene: TRBV5-1
J gene: TRBJ1-4
D gene: -
CDR3 protein: CASSLGGPATNEKLFF
CDR3 DNA: TGCGCCAGCAGCTTGGGAGGGCCTGCAACTAATGAAAAACTGTTTTTT

clone size: -
CDR3 length: 12
V gene: TRBV7-2
J gene: TRBJ1-2
D gene: -
CDR3 protein: CASSLNRNGYTF
CDR3 DNA: TGTGCCAGCAGCTTAAACAGGAATGGCTACACCTTC